Shown below are 5 T cell receptor beta chains from a single sample sequenced in a study of T-cell reconstitution after alpha-beta-depleted transplantation in children. Unique molecular identifiers were built into the TCRbeta library. TCRdb fed the PCR reads into MiXCR, producing one record per CDR3 protein. The table lists around 17,000 distinct CDR3 sequences, approximately 5.1% of them singletons. Sequenced material: PBMCs, taken before TCRalphabeta/CD19-depleted stem cell transplant. The receptors here all came from a boy aged 10-17 years with acute lymphoblastic leukemia, due to receive a stem cell transplant.

This clonotype has at least ten counts. J is TRBJ1-4 and V is TRBV12-3 or TRBV12-4; no firm D call. This CDR3 comprises 12 residues. Trimming left V 6 bases short and J 7 bases short, with 9 bases between. The CDR3: CASSLSFEKLFF. CDR3 DNA sequence: TGTGCCAGCAGCCTGAGTTTTGAAAAACTGTTTTTT.

This clonotype was recorded at least ten times. The rearrangement joins TRBV20-1 to TRBJ2-7, with TRBD2 matching over 11 bases. Germline V gene data show CDR1 as DFQATT and CDR2 as SNEGSKA (reference sequence). The CDR3 runs to 14 residues. The J segment lost 4 bases and the V segment lost 2 bases, leaving 4 bases of the junction unmatched. The CDR3: CSARTSGRAYEQYF. The CDR3 DNA follows: TGCAGTGCTAGAACTAGCGGGAGAGCTTACGAGCAGTACTTC.

This clonotype counts as medium-sized (0.01 to 0.1%). V and J are TRBV12-3 or TRBV12-4 and TRBJ1-1; the match to TRBD1 covers 8 bases. The J segment lost 5 bases and the V segment lost 6 bases, leaving 8 bases of the junction unmatched. This CDR3 comprises 14 residues. In DNA, the CDR3 is TGTGCCAGCAGCCATAGCGACAGGGGAACTGAAGCTTTCTTT. Amino acids: CASSHSDRGTEAFF.

In this sample, this clonotype turned up many times. The rearrangement joins TRBV11-2 to TRBJ2-1; 11 bases fit TRBD1. The germline V gene has CDR1 SGHAT and CDR2 FQNNGV. The CDR3 runs 17 residues. Trimming took 5 bases from V and 8 from J; bases not matched to a gene: 14. CDR3 amino acids: CASSDTSGQGARHEQFF. The CDR3, as DNA: TGTGCCAGCAGCGATACCTCTGGACAGGGGGCGCGTCATGAGCAGTTCTTC.

The table lists this clonotype with many counts. This chain joins TRBV12-3 or TRBV12-4 and TRBJ2-6; D perhaps matches TRBD1 (6 bases). The CDR3 spans 18 residues. V was trimmed by 1 base and J by 0 bases, leaving 13 bases between them. The CDR3 loop reads CASSLGPGDPSGANVLTF. DNA of the CDR3: TGTGCCAGCAGTTTAGGACCAGGGGACCCCTCTGGGGCCAACGTCCTGACTTTC.